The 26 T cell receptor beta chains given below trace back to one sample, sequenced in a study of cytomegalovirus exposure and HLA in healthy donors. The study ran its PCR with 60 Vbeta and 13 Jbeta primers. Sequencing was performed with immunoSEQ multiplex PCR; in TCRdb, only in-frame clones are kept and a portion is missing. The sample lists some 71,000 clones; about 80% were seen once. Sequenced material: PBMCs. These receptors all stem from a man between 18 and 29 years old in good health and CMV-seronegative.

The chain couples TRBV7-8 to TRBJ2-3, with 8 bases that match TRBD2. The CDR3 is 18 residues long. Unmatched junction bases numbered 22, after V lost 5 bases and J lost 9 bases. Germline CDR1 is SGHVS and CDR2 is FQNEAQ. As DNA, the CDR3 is TGTGCCAGCAGCGTAGGCCCTGGGAGCGGGGGAACACGGGACACGCAGTATTTT. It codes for CASSVGPGSGGTRDTQYF. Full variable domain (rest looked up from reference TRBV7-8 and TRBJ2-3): GAGVSQSPRYKVAKRGQDVALRCDPISGHVSLFWYQQALGQGPEFLTYFQNEAQLDKSGLPSDRFFAERPEGSVSTLKIQRTQQEDSAVYLCASSVGPGSGGTRDTQYFGPGTRLTVL.

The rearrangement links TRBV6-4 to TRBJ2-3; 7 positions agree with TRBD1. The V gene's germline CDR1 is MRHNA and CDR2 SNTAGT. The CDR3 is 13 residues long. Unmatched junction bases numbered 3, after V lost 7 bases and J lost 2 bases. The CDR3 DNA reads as TGTGCCAGCAACGGGACAGACACAGATACGCAGTATTTT. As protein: CASNGTDTDTQYF.

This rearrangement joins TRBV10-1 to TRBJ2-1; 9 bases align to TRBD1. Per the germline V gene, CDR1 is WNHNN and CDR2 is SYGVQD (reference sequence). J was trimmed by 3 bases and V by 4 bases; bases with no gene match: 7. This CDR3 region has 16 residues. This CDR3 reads CASSGWGDRDYNEQFF. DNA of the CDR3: TGCGCCAGCAGTGGGTGGGGGGACAGGGACTACAATGAGCAGTTCTTC.

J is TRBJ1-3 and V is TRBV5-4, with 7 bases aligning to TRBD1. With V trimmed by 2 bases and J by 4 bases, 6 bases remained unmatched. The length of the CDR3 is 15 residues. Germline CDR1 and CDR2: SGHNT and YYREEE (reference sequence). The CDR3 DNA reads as TGTGCCAGCAGCTTAGAACTGGACAGGGGAAACACCATATATTTT. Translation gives CASSLELDRGNTIYF.

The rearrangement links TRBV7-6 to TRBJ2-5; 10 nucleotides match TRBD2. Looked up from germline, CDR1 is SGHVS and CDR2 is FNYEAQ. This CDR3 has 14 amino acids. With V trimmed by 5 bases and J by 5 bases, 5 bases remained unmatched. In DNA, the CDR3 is TGTGCCAGCAGCCCGGGACTAGCGTTGGAGACCCAGTACTTC. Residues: CASSPGLALETQYF.

The CDR3 sequence is CASSSRQGVGETQYF. The CDR3 nucleotides read TGTGCCAGCAGTAGTCGACAGGGTGTGGGAGAGACCCAGTACTTC. The chain employs TRBV6-6 and TRBJ2-5; the match to TRBD1 covers 7 bases. Germline V gene lookup returns CDR1 MNHNY and CDR2 SVGAGI (reference sequence). The CDR3 length is 15 residues. J lost 4 bases, V lost 5 bases, and 10 bases had no gene match.

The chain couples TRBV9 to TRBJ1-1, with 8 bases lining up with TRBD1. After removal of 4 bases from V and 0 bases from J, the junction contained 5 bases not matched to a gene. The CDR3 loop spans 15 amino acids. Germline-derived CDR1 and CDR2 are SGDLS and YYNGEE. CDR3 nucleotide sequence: TGTGCCAGCAGCACAAGGACAGGGTTGAACACTGAAGCTTTCTTT. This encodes CASSTRTGLNTEAFF.

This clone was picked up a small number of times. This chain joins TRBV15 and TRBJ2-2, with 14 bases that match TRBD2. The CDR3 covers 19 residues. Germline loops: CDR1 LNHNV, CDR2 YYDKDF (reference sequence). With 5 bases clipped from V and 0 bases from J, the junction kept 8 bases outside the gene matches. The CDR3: CATSGRLAGGHSNTGELFF. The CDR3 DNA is TGTGCCACCAGCGGAAGACTAGCGGGGGGGCATTCGAACACCGGGGAGCTGTTTTTT.

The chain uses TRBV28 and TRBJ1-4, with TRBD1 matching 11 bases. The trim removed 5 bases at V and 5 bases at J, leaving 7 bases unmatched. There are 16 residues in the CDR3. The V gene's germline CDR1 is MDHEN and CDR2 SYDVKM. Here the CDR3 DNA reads TGTGCCAGCAGTACACACGGGACAGGGGGAAATGAAAAACTGTTTTTT. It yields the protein CASSTHGTGGNEKLFF. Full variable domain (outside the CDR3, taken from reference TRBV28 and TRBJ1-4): DVKVTQSSRYLVKRTGEKVFLECVQDMDHENMFWYRQDPGLGLRLIYFSYDVKMKEKGDIPEGYSVSREKKERFSLILESASTNQTSMYLCASSTHGTGGNEKLFFGSGTQLSVL.

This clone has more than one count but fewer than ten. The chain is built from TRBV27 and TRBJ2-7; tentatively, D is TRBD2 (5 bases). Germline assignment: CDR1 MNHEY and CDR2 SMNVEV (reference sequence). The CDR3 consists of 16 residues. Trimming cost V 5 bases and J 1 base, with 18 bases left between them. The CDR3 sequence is CASSPGYQTLSYEQYV. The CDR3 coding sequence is TGTGCCAGCAGTCCGGGATACCAGACCCTTTCCTACGAGCAGTACGTC.

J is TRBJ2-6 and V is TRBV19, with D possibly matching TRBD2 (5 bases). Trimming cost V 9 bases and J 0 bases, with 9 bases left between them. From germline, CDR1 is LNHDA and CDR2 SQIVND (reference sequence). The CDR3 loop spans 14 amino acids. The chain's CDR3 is CASRTGSGANVLTF. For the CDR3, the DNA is TGTGCCAGCAGGACTGGCTCTGGGGCCAACGTCCTGACTTTC.

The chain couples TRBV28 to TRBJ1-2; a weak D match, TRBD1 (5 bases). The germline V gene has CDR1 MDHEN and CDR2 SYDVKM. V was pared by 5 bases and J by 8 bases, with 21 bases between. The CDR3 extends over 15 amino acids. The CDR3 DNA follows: TGTGCCAGCAGTCCGGGCCCGGGGGTCCTAGTAGGCTACACCTTC. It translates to CASSPGPGVLVGYTF.

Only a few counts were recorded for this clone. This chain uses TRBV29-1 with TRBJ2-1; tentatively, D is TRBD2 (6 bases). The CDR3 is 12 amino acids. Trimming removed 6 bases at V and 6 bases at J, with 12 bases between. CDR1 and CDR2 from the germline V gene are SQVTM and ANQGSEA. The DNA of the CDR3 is TGCAGCGTCGGAGGGTTGGGCAATGAGCAGTTCTTC. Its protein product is CSVGGLGNEQFF.

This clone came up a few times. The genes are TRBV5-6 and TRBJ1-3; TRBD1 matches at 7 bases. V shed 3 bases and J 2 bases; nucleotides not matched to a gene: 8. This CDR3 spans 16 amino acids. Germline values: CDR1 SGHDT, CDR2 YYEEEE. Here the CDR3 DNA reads TGTGCCAGCAGCTCGAAAAGACAGGGCCCTGGAAACACCATATATTTT. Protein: CASSSKRQGPGNTIYF.

The CDR3 is CASSWGGRRHTEAFF. In DNA, the CDR3 is TGCGCCAGCAGCTGGGGGGGGCGTCGCCACACTGAAGCTTTCTTT. The rearrangement joins TRBV5-1 to TRBJ1-1, with D possibly matching TRBD1 (6 bases). V was shortened by 3 bases and J by 3 bases, with 15 bases between the two germline ends. Germline V gene lookup returns CDR1 SGHRS and CDR2 YFSETQ. The CDR3 spans 15 residues.

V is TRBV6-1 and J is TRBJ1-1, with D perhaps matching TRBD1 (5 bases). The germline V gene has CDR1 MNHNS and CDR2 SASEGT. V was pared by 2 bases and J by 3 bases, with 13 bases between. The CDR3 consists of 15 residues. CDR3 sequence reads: CASSERRGRDTEAFF. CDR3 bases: TGTGCCAGCAGTGAAAGGAGGGGCCGAGACACTGAAGCTTTCTTT.

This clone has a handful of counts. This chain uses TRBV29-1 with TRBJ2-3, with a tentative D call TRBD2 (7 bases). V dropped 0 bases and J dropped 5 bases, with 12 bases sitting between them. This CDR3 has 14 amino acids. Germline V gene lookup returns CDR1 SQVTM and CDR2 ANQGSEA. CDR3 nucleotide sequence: TGCAGCGTTGAAGAAGGGGGGGGCCAAGATACGCAGTATTTT. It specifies CSVEEGGGQDTQYF.

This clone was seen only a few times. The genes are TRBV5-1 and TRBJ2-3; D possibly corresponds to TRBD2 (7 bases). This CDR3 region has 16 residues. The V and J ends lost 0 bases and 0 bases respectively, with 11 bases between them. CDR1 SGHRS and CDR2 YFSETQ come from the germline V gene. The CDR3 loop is CASSLAAGASTDTQYF. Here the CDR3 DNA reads TGCGCCAGCAGCTTGGCTGCGGGGGCTAGCACAGATACGCAGTATTTT.

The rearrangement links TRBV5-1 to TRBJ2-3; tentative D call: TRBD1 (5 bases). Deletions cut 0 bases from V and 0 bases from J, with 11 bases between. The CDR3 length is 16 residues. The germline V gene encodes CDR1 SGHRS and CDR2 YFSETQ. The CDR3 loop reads CASSLEGRSSTDTQYF. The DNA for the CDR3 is TGCGCCAGCAGCTTGGAGGGGCGTTCTAGCACAGATACGCAGTATTTT. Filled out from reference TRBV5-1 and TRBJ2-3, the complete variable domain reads KAGVTQTPRYLIKTRGQQVTLSCSPISGHRSVSWYQQTPGQGLQFLFEYFSETQRNKGNFPGRFSGRQFSNSRSEMNVSTLELGDSALYLCASSLEGRSSTDTQYFGPGTRLTVL.

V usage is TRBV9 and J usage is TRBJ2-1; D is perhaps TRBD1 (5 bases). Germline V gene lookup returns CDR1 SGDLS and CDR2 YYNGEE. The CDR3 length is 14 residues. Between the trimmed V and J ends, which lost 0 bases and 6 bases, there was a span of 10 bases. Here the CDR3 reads CASSVESRGNEQFF. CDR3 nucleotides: TGTGCCAGCAGCGTAGAGTCTAGGGGCAATGAGCAGTTCTTC.

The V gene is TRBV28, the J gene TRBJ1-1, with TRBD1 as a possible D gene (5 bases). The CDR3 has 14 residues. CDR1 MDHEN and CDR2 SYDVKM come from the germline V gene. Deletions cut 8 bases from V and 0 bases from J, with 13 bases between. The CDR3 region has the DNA TGTGCCAGCCACCTCGGAGGGGTGAACACTGAAGCTTTCTTT. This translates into CASHLGGVNTEAFF.

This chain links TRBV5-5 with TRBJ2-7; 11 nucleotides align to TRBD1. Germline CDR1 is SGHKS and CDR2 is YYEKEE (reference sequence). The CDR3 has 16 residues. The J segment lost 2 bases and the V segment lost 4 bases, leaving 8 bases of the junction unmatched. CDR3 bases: TGTGCCAGCAGCCCCGGGGGGACAGGGGGAGCCTACGAGCAGTACGTC. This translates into CASSPGGTGGAYEQYV.

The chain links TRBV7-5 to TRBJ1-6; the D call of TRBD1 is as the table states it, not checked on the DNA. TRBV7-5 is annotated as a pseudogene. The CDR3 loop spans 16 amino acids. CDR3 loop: CARSLACQGDNSPLHF. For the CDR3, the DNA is TGTGCCAGAAGCTTAGCGTGTCAGGGGGATAATTCACCCCTCCACTTT.

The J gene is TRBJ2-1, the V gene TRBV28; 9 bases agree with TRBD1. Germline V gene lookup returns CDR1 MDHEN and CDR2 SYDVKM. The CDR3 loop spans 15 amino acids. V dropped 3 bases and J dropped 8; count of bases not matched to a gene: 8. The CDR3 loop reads CASSFVGTGMDEQFF. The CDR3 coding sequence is TGTGCCAGCAGTTTTGTGGGGACAGGGATGGATGAGCAGTTCTTC.

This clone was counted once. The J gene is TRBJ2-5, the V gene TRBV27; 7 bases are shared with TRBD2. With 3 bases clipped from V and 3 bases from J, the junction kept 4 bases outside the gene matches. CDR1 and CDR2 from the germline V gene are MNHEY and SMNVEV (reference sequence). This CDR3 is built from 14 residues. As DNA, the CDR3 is TGTGCCAGCAGTTTTTCCGGGACTAAAGAGACCCAGTACTTC. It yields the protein CASSFSGTKETQYF.

CDR3 sequence (DNA): TGTGCCAGCAGCGTAGCTATCCGGGGAAGTAATACGCAGTATTTT. It yields the protein CASSVAIRGSNTQYF. This sequence joins TRBV9 and TRBJ2-3, with D tentatively TRBD2 (5 bases). The CDR3 loop spans 15 amino acids. Trimming took 0 bases from V and 7 from J, leaving 15 bases between them. From germline, CDR1 is SGDLS and CDR2 YYNGEE.